The rows below give T cell receptor beta chains drawn from one sample of a study of cytomegalovirus exposure and HLA in healthy donors. Data came from immunoSEQ multiplex PCR; TCRdb stores just in-frame clones and leaves some out. In total, the table holds tens of thousands of clones. Material for sequencing was PBMCs. The source of these receptors is a man between 45 and 60 years old in good health and CMV-seropositive. CDR3s include the opening cysteine and the closing phenylalanine or tryptophan. The D gene is left open where the match is weak.

d_call | j_call | v_call | cdr3_aa | cdr3_nt
TRBD1 | TRBJ2-5 | TRBV14 | CASSLRDRGHQETQYF | TGTGCCAGCAGCCTGCGGGACAGGGGGCACCAAGAGACCCAGTACTTC
TRBD1 | TRBJ2-4 | TRBV7-8 | CASSLGWGQLAKNIQYF | TGTGCCAGCAGCTTAGGATGGGGACAGTTAGCCAAAAACATTCAGTACTTC
- | TRBJ2-2 | TRBV6-5 | CASGGTPSTGELFF | TGTGCCAGTGGAGGGACTCCCTCCACCGGGGAGCTGTTTTTT
- | TRBJ2-7 | TRBV5-1 | CASSLAGGRAYEQYF | TGCGCCAGCAGCTTGGCTGGGGGCAGGGCCTACGAGCAGTACTTC
TRBD1 | TRBJ1-5 | TRBV28 | CAIGTGSQPQHF | TGTGCCATCGGGACAGGGTCGCAGCCCCAGCATTTT
- | TRBJ2-1 | TRBV25-1 | CASSDPGGRGLGDEQFF | TGTGCCAGCAGTGATCCCGGGGGGCGGGGGTTGGGCGATGAGCAGTTCTTC
- | TRBJ2-7 | TRBV9 | CASSVGQNPSYEQYF | TGTGCCAGCAGCGTAGGACAGAATCCCTCCTACGAGCAGTACTTC
TRBD2 | TRBJ2-7 | TRBV2 | CASTPLTSGSSYEQYF | TGTGCCAGCACCCCTTTAACTAGCGGTAGCTCCTACGAGCAGTACTTC
- | TRBJ1-1 | TRBV19 | CASKEGVGNTEAFF | TGTGCCAGTAAGGAGGGCGTTGGGAACACTGAAGCTTTCTTT
- | TRBJ2-5 | TRBV6-1 | CASSESSGAWTQYF | TGTGCCAGCAGTGAAAGCTCAGGGGCTTGGACCCAGTACTTC
TRBD1 | TRBJ1-1 | TRBV18 | CASSPLPQGAQGNTEAFF | TGTGCCAGCTCACCACTTCCTCAGGGGGCGCAGGGGAACACTGAAGCTTTCTTT
TRBD2 | TRBJ2-5 | TRBV28 | CASSPSGVWQETQYF | TGTGCCAGCAGTCCTAGCGGGGTGTGGCAAGAGACCCAGTACTTC
- | TRBJ2-2 | TRBV29-1 | CSVDRQGGSGGELFF | TGCAGCGTTGATAGGCAGGGAGGTTCGGGCGGGGAGCTGTTTTTT
- | TRBJ1-2 | TRBV28 | CASSLTGAAGYTF | TGTGCCAGCAGTCTGACAGGAGCTGCTGGCTACACCTTC
TRBD1 | TRBJ1-2 | TRBV4-3 | CASSQGTGTPRGYTF | TGCGCCAGCAGCCAAGGGACAGGGACACCGAGGGGCTACACCTTC
- | TRBJ1-2 | TRBV6-5 | CASSYSPRRNYGYTF | TGTGCCAGCAGTTACTCCCCACGGCGGAACTATGGCTACACCTTC
TRBD1 | TRBJ1-3 | TRBV5-1 | CASKGTDSGNTIYF | TGCGCCAGCAAAGGGACAGACTCTGGAAACACCATATATTTT